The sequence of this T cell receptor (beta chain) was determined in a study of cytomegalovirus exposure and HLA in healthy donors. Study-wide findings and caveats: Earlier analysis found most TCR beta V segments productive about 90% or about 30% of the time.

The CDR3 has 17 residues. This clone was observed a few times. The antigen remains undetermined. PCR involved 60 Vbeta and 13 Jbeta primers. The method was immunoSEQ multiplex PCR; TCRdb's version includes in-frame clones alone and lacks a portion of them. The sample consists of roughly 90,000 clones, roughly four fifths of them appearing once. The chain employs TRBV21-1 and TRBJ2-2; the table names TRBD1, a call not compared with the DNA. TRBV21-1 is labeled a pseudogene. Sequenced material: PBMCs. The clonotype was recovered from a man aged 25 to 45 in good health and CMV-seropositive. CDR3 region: CASSKARDRECTGELFF. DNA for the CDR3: TGTGCCAGCAGCAAAGCCCGGGACAGGGAGTGCACCGGGGAGCTGTTTTTT.